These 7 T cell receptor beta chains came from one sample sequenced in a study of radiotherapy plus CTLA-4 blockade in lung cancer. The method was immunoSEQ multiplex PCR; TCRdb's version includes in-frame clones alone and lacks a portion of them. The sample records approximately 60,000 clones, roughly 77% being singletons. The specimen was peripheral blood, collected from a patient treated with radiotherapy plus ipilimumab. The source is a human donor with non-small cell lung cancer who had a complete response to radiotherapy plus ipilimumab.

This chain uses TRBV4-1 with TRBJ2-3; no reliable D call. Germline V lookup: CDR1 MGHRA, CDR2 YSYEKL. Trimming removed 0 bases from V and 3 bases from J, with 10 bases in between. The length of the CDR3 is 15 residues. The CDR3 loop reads CASSQDTGRTDTQYF. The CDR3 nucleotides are TGCGCCAGCAGCCAAGATACGGGCCGGACAGATACGCAGTATTTT.

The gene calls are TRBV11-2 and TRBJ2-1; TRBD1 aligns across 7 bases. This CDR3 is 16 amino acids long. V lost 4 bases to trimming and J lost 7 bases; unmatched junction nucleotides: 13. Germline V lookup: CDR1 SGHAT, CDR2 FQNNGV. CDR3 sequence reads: CASSSPTGRNWNEQFF. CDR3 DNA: TGTGCCAGCAGCTCCCCGACAGGGAGAAATTGGAATGAGCAGTTCTTC.

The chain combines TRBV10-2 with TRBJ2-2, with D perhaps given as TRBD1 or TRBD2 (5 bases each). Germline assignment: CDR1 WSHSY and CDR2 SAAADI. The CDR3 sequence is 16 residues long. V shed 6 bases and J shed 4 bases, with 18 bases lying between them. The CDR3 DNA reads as TGCGCCAGCAGCCTCCGAGGGGTGCGCAGCACCGGGGAGCTGTTTTTT. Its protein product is CASSLRGVRSTGELFF.

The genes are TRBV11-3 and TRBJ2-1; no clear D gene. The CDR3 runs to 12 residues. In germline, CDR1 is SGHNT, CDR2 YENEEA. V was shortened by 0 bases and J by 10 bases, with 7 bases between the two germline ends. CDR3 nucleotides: TGTGCCAGCAGCTTAGATCGCTGGGAGCAGTTCTTC. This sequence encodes CASSLDRWEQFF. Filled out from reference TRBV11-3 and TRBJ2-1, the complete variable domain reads EAGVVQSPRYKIIEKKQPVAFWCNPISGHNTLYWYLQNLGQGPELLIRYENEEAVDDSQLPKDRFSAERLKGVDSTLKIQPAELGDSAVYLCASSLDRWEQFFGPGTRLTVL.

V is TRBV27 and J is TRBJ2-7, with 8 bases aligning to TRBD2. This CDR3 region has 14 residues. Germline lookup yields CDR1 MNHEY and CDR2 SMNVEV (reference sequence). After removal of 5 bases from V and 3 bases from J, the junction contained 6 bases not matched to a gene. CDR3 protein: CASSLRGGYYEQYV. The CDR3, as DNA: TGTGCCAGCAGTCTTCGGGGGGGGTACTACGAGCAGTACGTC.

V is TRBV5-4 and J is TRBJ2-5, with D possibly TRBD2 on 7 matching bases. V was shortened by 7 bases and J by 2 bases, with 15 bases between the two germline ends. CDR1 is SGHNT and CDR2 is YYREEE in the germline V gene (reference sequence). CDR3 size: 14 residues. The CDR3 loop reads CASYREGGQETQYF. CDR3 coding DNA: TGTGCCAGCTACAGGGAGGGCGGGCAAGAGACCCAGTACTTC.

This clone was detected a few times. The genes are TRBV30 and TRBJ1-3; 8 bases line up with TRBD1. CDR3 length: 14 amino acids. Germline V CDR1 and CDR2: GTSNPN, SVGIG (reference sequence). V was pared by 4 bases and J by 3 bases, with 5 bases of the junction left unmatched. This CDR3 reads CAWNTGGFGNTIYF. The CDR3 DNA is TGTGCCTGGAACACAGGGGGATTTGGAAACACCATATATTTT.